A single sample is the source of the 14 T cell receptor beta chains below, sequenced in a study of cytomegalovirus exposure and HLA in healthy donors. Both 60 Vbeta primers and 13 Jbeta primers went into the PCR. The assay was immunoSEQ multiplex PCR, and TCRdb's table has in-frame clones only and misses some. The data contain a few hundred thousand clones, more than 60% of them seen just once; the ten biggest clones take up about 14%. What was sequenced was PBMCs. These receptors were taken from a man in his forties in good health and CMV-seronegative.

This CDR3 reads CASSLARSEQYF. The CDR3 nucleotides read TGTGCCAGCAGCTTGGCCAGGTCCGAGCAGTACTTC. The rearrangement links TRBV5-4 to TRBJ2-7; D is undetermined. This CDR3 contains 12 residues. V lost 0 bases and J lost 6, with 7 bases in between. Germline V gene data show CDR1 as SGHNT and CDR2 as YYREEE (reference sequence).

The chain recombines TRBV6-1 with TRBJ2-7; 12 bases align to TRBD2. CDR1 is MNHNS, CDR2 SASEGT, per germline. CDR3 length: 14 residues. After removal of 6 bases from V and 3 bases from J, the junction contained 3 bases not matched to a gene. CDR3 in DNA: TGTGCCAGCAGCGGACTAGCGGGGCGCTACGAGCAGTACTTC. Its translation is CASSGLAGRYEQYF.

The genes are TRBV5-8 and TRBJ1-1, with 7 bases that match TRBD1. V was clipped by 3 bases and J by 2 bases; unmatched bases: 4. The CDR3 covers 14 residues. Germline CDR1 reads SGHTS; CDR2 reads YDEGEE. The CDR3 is CASSWDRTNTEAFF. CDR3 nucleotide sequence: TGTGCCAGCAGCTGGGACAGAACAAACACTGAAGCTTTCTTT. The entire variable domain, with the rest obtained from reference TRBV5-8 and TRBJ1-1, is as follows: EAGVTQSPTHLIKTRGQQATLRCSPISGHTSVYWYQQALGLGLQFLLWYDEGEERNRGNFPPRFSGRQFPNYSSELNVNALELEDSALYLCASSWDRTNTEAFFGQGTRLTVV.

The genes are TRBV7-6 and TRBJ2-3; the D gene is possibly TRBD2 (7 bases). Trimming cost V 5 bases and J 10 bases, with 25 bases left between them. The CDR3 extends over 16 amino acids. Germline CDR1 is SGHVS and CDR2 is FNYEAQ. CDR3 in DNA: TGTGCCAGCAGCCTGGGGGGGCGTTCTGGCGGGTCTGCGCAGTATTTT. Translated, it gives CASSLGGRSGGSAQYF.

V usage is TRBV7-7 and J usage is TRBJ2-3; D is ambiguous. The germline V gene encodes CDR1 SSHAT and CDR2 FNYEAQ (reference sequence). CDR3 length: 14 residues. V lost 1 base to trimming and J lost 2 bases, with 7 bases between them. Here the CDR3 DNA reads TGTGCCAGCAGCTTAGACCGGTTCACAGATACGCAGTATTTT. Translated: CASSLDRFTDTQYF. Full variable domain (remainder filled in from reference TRBV7-7 and TRBJ2-3): GAGVSQSPRYKVTKRGQDVTLRCDPISSHATLYWYQQALGQGPEFLTYFNYEAQPDKSGLPSDRFSAERPEGSISTLTIQRTEQRDSAMYRCASSLDRFTDTQYFGPGTRLTVL.

The V gene is TRBV6-5, the J gene TRBJ2-7; 9 positions agree with TRBD1. The CDR3 has 15 residues. Germline loops: CDR1 MNHEY, CDR2 SVGAGI. Unmatched junction bases numbered 11, after V lost 7 bases and J lost 4 bases. This chain's CDR3 is CASKLSAGQGYEQYF. As DNA, the CDR3 is TGTGCCAGCAAACTCTCGGCGGGACAGGGTTACGAGCAGTACTTC.

V and J are TRBV12-5 and TRBJ2-7; tentatively, D is TRBD2 (6 bases). The CDR3 sequence is 15 residues long. V was shortened by 6 bases and J by 0 bases, with 15 bases between the two germline ends. Germline values: CDR1 LGHNT, CDR2 FRNRAP. The CDR3 region is CASGSPAGSSYEQYF. Here the CDR3 DNA reads TGTGCTAGTGGATCCCCCGCGGGGAGCTCCTACGAGCAGTACTTC.

As for this clone: The same CDR3 arises from other DNA sequences in this sample as well. This chain uses TRBV27 with TRBJ2-1, with a tentative D call TRBD1 (5 bases). CDR1 and CDR2 from the germline V gene are MNHEY and SMNVEV (reference sequence). The CDR3 has 12 amino acids. Trimming took off 3 bases at V and 8 bases at J, with 8 bases between the two ends. This CDR3 is CASSLLGDEQFF. The CDR3 DNA reads TGTGCCAGCAGTTTGTTAGGGGATGAGCAGTTCTTC.

The CDR3, as DNA: TGTGCCAGCAGTTACGGGGGACAGGGCGAGCAGTACTTC. Residues: CASSYGGQGEQYF. This chain uses TRBV6-5 with TRBJ2-7; 9 positions match TRBD1. The CDR3 is 13 amino acids. Germline values: CDR1 MNHEY, CDR2 SVGAGI. V lost 2 bases, J lost 6 bases, and 2 bases stayed unmatched.

The count of this clone is one. The junction departs from the called germline gene at one end, perhaps through a read error. CDR3 sequence (DNA): TGTTCCAGCGGTATGGGGGGAACGAACACTGAAGCTTTCTTT. Translation: CSSGMGGTNTEAFF. This chain uses TRBV7-9 with TRBJ1-1, with D maybe TRBD1 (5 bases). The CDR3 extends over 14 amino acids. Germline-derived CDR1 and CDR2 are SEHNR and FQNEAQ (reference sequence).

This chain connects TRBV10-1 to TRBJ1-2; 8 bases are a match to TRBD1. The CDR3 contains 15 residues. The V and J ends lost 4 bases and 4 bases, in that order; junction bases with no gene match: 8. The germline V gene has CDR1 WNHNN and CDR2 SYGVQD (reference sequence). CDR3: CASSGPGQEPYGYTF. CDR3 bases: TGCGCCAGCAGTGGGCCGGGACAGGAGCCCTATGGCTACACCTTC.

V is TRBV14 and J is TRBJ2-7, with 7 positions matching TRBD1. Per germline, CDR1 SGHDN and CDR2 FVKESK. V lost 4 bases and J lost 2; bases outside the gene matches: 8. CDR3 length equals 15 residues. CDR3 loop: CASSLRDSVTYEQYF. CDR3 nucleotide sequence: TGTGCCAGCAGCCTCCGGGACAGTGTTACCTACGAGCAGTACTTC.

The chain is built from TRBV7-8 and TRBJ1-1; D not certain. The CDR3 is made up of 16 amino acids. CDR1 SGHVS and CDR2 FQNEAQ come from the germline V gene. V gave up 7 bases and J gave up 2 bases, with 20 bases separating them. CDR3 coding DNA: TGTGCCAGCACCCTTTCGATTAACGGAGCTAACACTGAAGCTTTCTTT. Translating gives CASTLSINGANTEAFF.

This clone was detected a few times. The CDR3 region is CASSELAGGIYNEQFF. The CDR3 DNA is TGTGCCAGCAGTGAACTAGCGGGAGGTATCTACAATGAGCAGTTCTTC. V and J are TRBV6-1 and TRBJ2-1; 11 bases are shared with TRBD2. Germline trimming cut 2 bases from V and 3 bases from J; bases unmatched to any gene: 3. Germline V lookup: CDR1 MNHNS, CDR2 SASEGT. The CDR3 spans 16 residues.